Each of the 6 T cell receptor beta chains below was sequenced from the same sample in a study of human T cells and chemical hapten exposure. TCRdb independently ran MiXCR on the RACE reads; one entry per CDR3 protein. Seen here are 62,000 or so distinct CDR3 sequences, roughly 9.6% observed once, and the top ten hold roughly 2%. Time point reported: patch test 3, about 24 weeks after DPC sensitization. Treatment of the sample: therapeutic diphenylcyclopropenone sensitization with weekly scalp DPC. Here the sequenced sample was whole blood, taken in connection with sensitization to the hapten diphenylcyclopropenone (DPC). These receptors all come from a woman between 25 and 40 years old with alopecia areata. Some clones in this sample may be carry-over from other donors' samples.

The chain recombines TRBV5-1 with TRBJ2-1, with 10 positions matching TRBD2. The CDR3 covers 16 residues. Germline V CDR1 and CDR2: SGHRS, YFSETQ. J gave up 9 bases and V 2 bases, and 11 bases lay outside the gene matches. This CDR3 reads CASSLSPSGSLGEQFF. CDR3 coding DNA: TGCGCCAGCAGCTTATCGCCTAGCGGGAGCTTAGGTGAGCAGTTCTTC.

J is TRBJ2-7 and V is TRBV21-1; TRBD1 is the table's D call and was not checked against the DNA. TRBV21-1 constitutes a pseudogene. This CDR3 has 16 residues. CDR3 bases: TGTGCCAGCAGCAGATACGTCAGGGGAAGCTCCTACGAGCAGTACTTC. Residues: CASSRYVRGSSYEQYF.

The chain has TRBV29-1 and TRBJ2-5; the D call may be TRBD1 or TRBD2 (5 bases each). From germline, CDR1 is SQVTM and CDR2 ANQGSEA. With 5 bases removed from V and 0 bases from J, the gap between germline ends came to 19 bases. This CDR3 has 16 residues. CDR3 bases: TGCAGCGTTTATCCCGACCCTCAGGGACACCAAGAGACCCAGTACTTC. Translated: CSVYPDPQGHQETQYF.

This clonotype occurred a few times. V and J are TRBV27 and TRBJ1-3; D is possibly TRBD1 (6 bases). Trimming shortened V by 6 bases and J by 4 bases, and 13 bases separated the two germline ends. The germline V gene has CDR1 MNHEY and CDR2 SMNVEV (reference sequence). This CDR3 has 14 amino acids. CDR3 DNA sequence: TGTGCCAGCAGGAGCGGGGGGGCAGGAAACACCATATATTTT. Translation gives CASRSGGAGNTIYF.

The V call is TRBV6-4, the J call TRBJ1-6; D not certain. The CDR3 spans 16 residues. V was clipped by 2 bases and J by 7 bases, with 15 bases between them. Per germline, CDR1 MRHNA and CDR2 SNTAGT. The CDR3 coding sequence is TGTGCCAGCAGTGACGGGCAGGCGGAGAACAATTCACCCCTCCACTTT. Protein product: CASSDGQAENNSPLHF.

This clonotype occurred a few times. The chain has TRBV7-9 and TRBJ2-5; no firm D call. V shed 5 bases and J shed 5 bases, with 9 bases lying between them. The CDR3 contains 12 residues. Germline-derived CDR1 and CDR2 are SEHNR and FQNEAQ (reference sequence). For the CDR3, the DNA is TGTGCCAGCAGCCCCTCAGGCGAGACCCAGTACTTC. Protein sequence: CASSPSGETQYF.